Listed here are 18 T cell receptor beta chains from one sample, sequenced in a study of tissue T cells after allogeneic stem cell transplantation. Repertoires were generated with immunoSEQ multiplex PCR, while TCRdb's copy carries only in-frame clones and drops some. The data show about 28,000 clones, 85% seen once. This material consisted of blood, taken before transplantation. The source is a woman aged 18 to 49 who later had graft-versus-host disease after an allogeneic stem cell transplant.

This clone has just one count. V gene TRBV5-1 combines with J gene TRBJ2-1, with 7 positions matching TRBD1. Per the germline V gene, CDR1 is SGHRS and CDR2 is YFSETQ. Trimming took 7 bases from V and 6 from J; bases not matched to a gene: 13. The CDR3 consists of 15 residues. CDR3 sequence (DNA): TGCGCCAGCGGCGAGACAGGGATCTCGGGCAATGAGCAGTTCTTC. Amino acid sequence: CASGETGISGNEQFF.

This clone was seen a few times. The rearrangement joins TRBV30 to TRBJ2-7; possibly TRBD1 for D (5 bases). Germline loops: CDR1 GTSNPN, CDR2 SVGIG (reference sequence). This CDR3 spans 14 amino acids. V was pared by 2 bases and J by 2 bases, with 13 bases between. CDR3 protein: CAWSTADIPYEQYF. The CDR3 DNA sequence: TGTGCCTGGAGTACGGCGGACATTCCCTACGAGCAGTACTTC.

With respect to this clone: Other nucleotide sequences from this sample produce the same CDR3. This sequence joins TRBV5-1 and TRBJ2-3; 8 bases match TRBD2. From germline, CDR1 is SGHRS and CDR2 YFSETQ. This CDR3 is 14 amino acids long. The trim removed 4 bases at V and 0 bases at J, leaving 1 base unmatched. The DNA of the CDR3 is TGCGCCAGCAGCCGGGGGGGAAGCACAGATACGCAGTATTTT. It codes for CASSRGGSTDTQYF. Variable domain in full (rest from reference TRBV5-1 and TRBJ2-3): KAGVTQTPRYLIKTRGQQVTLSCSPISGHRSVSWYQQTPGQGLQFLFEYFSETQRNKGNFPGRFSGRQFSNSRSEMNVSTLELGDSALYLCASSRGGSTDTQYFGPGTRLTVL.

This chain uses TRBV2 with TRBJ2-3, with TRBD2 as a possible D gene (5 bases). The V gene lost 9 bases and the J gene lost 0 bases, with 13 bases spanning the gap. The CDR3 extends over 14 amino acids. Per germline, CDR1 SNHLY and CDR2 FYNNEI. The CDR3: CASARGASTDTQYF. CDR3 DNA: TGTGCCAGTGCTCGGGGTGCTAGCACAGATACGCAGTATTTT.

The chain uses TRBV24-1 and TRBJ2-2, with 9 bases identical to TRBD1. The CDR3 contains 14 residues. V was clipped by 5 bases and J by 5 bases; unmatched bases: 2. Germline CDR1 reads KGHDR; CDR2 reads SFDVKD. The CDR3 is CATSGGTGTGELFF. DNA for the CDR3: TGTGCCACCAGTGGAGGGACAGGGACCGGGGAGCTGTTTTTT.

This rearrangement joins TRBV5-8 to TRBJ2-7; D call uncertain. The length of the CDR3 is 13 residues. Germline values: CDR1 SGHTS, CDR2 YDEGEE. V shed 0 bases and J shed 5 bases, with 9 bases lying between them. The CDR3: CASSLDVRDEQYF. The CDR3 region has the DNA TGTGCCAGCAGCTTGGATGTTAGGGACGAGCAGTACTTC.

This clone appeared once. The CDR3 loop is CASSLIPGTYEQYF. Written as DNA, the CDR3 is TGTGCCAGCAGCTTAATTCCAGGTACCTACGAGCAGTACTTC. V is TRBV7-6 and J is TRBJ2-7; D ambiguous. Germline V gene sequence: CDR1 SGHVS, CDR2 FNYEAQ. The CDR3 is 14 residues long. Between the trimmed V and J ends, which lost 2 bases and 2 bases, there was a span of 10 bases.

The chain recombines TRBV19 with TRBJ1-1; D is perhaps TRBD1 (5 bases). V was pared by 6 bases and J by 3 bases, with 23 bases between. This CDR3 has 17 residues. Germline V gene data show CDR1 as LNHDA and CDR2 as SQIVND (reference sequence). CDR3 in DNA: TGTGCCAGTAGATTGAGCCCCAATAGGGGCATCGACACTGAAGCTTTCTTT. This gives the protein CASRLSPNRGIDTEAFF.

The chain recombines TRBV9 with TRBJ2-1; 7 nucleotides agree with TRBD1. The CDR3 has 15 amino acids. Trimming removed 1 base from V and 6 bases from J; junction bases left unmatched: 7. CDR1 SGDLS and CDR2 YYNGEE come from the germline V gene. The CDR3 DNA sequence: TGTGCCAGCAGCGTACTTAACAGGGGAGTCAATGAGCAGTTCTTC. This sequence encodes CASSVLNRGVNEQFF.

This chain connects TRBV30 to TRBJ2-1, with 15 nucleotides matching TRBD2. J lost 3 bases, V lost 5 bases, and 11 bases had no gene match. The germline V gene has CDR1 GTSNPN and CDR2 SVGIG (reference sequence). This CDR3 contains 18 residues. In DNA form, the CDR3 reads TGTGCCTGGCCTCGGGCCGGGACTAGCGGGGGGCTCTACAATGAGCAGTTCTTC. It translates to CAWPRAGTSGGLYNEQFF.

The chain combines TRBV24-1 with TRBJ2-3; D is ambiguous. V dropped 3 bases and J dropped 5 bases, with 8 bases sitting between them. The germline CDR1 and CDR2 sequences are KGHDR and SFDVKD. The CDR3 sequence is 13 residues long. The CDR3 sequence is CATSDEGKDTQYF. CDR3 coding DNA: TGTGCCACCAGTGATGAAGGGAAAGATACGCAGTATTTT.

The gene calls are TRBV6-5 and TRBJ2-7; 7 bases align to TRBD1. Germline CDR1 and CDR2: MNHEY and SVGAGI. This CDR3 contains 16 residues. Trimming at V came to 0 bases and at J to 1 base, leaving 6 bases not matched to a gene. The CDR3 DNA reads TGTGCCAGCAGTTACTCGAGGGGGCGGTTGTCCTACGAGCAGTACTTC. Translating gives CASSYSRGRLSYEQYF.

This clone was detected a few times. The rearrangement uses TRBV14 and TRBJ2-4; TRBD1 agrees at 7 bases. Germline V gene sequence: CDR1 SGHDN, CDR2 FVKESK. J gave up 6 bases and V 4 bases, and 12 bases lay outside the gene matches. The CDR3 loop spans 16 amino acids. Written as DNA, the CDR3 is TGTGCCAGCAGCCCAACCGGGACAGCGGTTCCAAACATTCAGTACTTC. This encodes CASSPTGTAVPNIQYF.

V is TRBV13 and J is TRBJ2-7; the D gene is possibly TRBD1 (6 bases). The CDR3 spans 12 residues. V lost 5 bases and J 3 bases, leaving 8 bases between the germline ends. In germline, CDR1 is PRHDT, CDR2 FYEKMQ (reference sequence). Written as DNA, the CDR3 is TGTGCCAGCAGCACAGGGTACTACGAGCAGTACTTC. This encodes CASSTGYYEQYF.

The chain joins TRBV7-2 to TRBJ2-1; 7 nucleotides line up with TRBD1. After removal of 1 base from V and 4 bases from J, the junction contained 7 bases not matched to a gene. Germline lookup yields CDR1 SGHTA and CDR2 FQGNSA. This CDR3 is built from 16 residues. CDR3 sequence reads: CASSLDSTGEYNEQFF. CDR3 coding DNA: TGTGCCAGCAGCTTAGACTCTACAGGGGAATACAATGAGCAGTTCTTC. Full variable domain (remainder filled in from reference TRBV7-2 and TRBJ2-1): GAGVSQSPSNKVTEKGKDVELRCDPISGHTALYWYRQSLGQGLEFLIYFQGNSAPDKSGLPSDRFSAERTGGSVSTLTIQRTQQEDSAVYLCASSLDSTGEYNEQFFGPGTRLTVL.

The chain uses TRBV5-1 and TRBJ2-1, with 13 bases that match TRBD2. With 1 base clipped from V and 10 bases from J, the junction kept 5 bases outside the gene matches. The V gene's germline CDR1 is SGHRS and CDR2 YFSETQ. The CDR3 totals 15 residues. CDR3 loop: CASSLTSGRAWEQFF. CDR3 coding DNA: TGCGCCAGCAGCTTGACTAGCGGGAGGGCCTGGGAGCAGTTCTTC.

V and J are TRBV11-2 and TRBJ2-7; no clear D. The CDR3 loop spans 14 amino acids. The germline gives CDR1 SGHAT, CDR2 FQNNGV. The V and J ends lost 2 bases and 1 base respectively, with 9 bases between them. The CDR3 coding sequence is TGTGCCAGCAGCTTATTAGGACCGTCCTACGAGCAGTACTTC. Amino acids: CASSLLGPSYEQYF.

This rearrangement joins TRBV7-2 to TRBJ1-1; maybe TRBD1 (6 bases). Germline CDR1 is SGHTA and CDR2 is FQGNSA. The CDR3 totals 15 residues. Trimming removed 2 bases from V and 3 bases from J, with 13 bases in between. The CDR3 region has the DNA TGTGCCAGCAGCTTAACCCCCGGGGGCCACACTGAAGCTTTCTTT. Amino acids: CASSLTPGGHTEAFF.